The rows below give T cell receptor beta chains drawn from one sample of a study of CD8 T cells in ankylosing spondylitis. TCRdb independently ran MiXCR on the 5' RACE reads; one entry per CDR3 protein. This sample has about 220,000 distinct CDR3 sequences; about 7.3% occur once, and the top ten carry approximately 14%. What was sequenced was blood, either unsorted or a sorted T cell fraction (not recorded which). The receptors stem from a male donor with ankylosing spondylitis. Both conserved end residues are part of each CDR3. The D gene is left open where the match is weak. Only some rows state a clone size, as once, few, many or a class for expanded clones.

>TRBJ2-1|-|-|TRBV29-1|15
TGCAGCGTTGAAGGATGGGGGGGCCCCTACAATGAGCAGTTCTTC
CSVEGWGGPYNEQFF
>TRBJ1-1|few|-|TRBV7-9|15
TGTGCCAGCAGCTTAGTACTACTGCCGAACACTGAAGCTTTCTTT
CASSLVLLPNTEAFF
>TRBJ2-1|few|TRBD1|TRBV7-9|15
TGTGCCAGCAGCTCAAACAGGGGGCCTTACAATGAGCAGTTCTTC
CASSSNRGPYNEQFF
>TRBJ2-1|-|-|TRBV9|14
TGTGCCAGCAGCGGCATCAGGGGAGGCAATGAGCAGTTCTTC
CASSGIRGGNEQFF
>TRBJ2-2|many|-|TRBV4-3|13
TGCGCCAGCAGCCACGGCGGGGCCGGGGAGCTGTTTTTT
CASSHGGAGELFF
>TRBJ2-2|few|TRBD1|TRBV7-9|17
TGTGCCAGCAGCGGAGAACGGGACAGTTGGGACACCGGGGAGCTGTTTTTT
CASSGERDSWDTGELFF
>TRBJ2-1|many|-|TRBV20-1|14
TGCAGTGCTCACTGGGCGGTTGCTTACAATGAGCAGTTCTTC
CSAHWAVAYNEQFF
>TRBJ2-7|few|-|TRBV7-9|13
TGTGCCAGCAGACAAGGACAGACCTACGAGCAGTACTTC
CASRQGQTYEQYF
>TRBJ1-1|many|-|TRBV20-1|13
TGCAGTGCTAGGAATCGGGTTGACACTGAAGCTTTCTTT
CSARNRVDTEAFF
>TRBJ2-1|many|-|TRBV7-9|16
TGTGCCAGCAGCTTAGGGACAGAGGGTCCCTACAATGAGCAGTTCTTC
CASSLGTEGPYNEQFF
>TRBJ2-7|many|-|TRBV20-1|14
TGCAGTGCTAGCTTACGGGACAACGATTTCGAGCAGTACTTC
CSASLRDNDFEQYF
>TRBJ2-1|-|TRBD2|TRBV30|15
TGTGCCTGGAGGTCGGGACTAGCGGAATACAATGAGCAGTTCTTC
CAWRSGLAEYNEQFF
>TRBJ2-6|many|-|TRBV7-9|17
TGTGCCAGCAGCTTAGATTTGGGGCCTTCAGGGGCCAACGTCCTGACTTTC
CASSLDLGPSGANVLTF
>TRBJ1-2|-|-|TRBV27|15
TGTGCCAGCAGGAGCCCGGGACAAGGAAGCAATGGCTACACCTTC
CASRSPGQGSNGYTF
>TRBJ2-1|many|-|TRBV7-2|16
TGTGCCAGCAGCCCCTTGGCCGGGCGGGCCTACAATGAGCAGTTCTTC
CASSPLAGRAYNEQFF
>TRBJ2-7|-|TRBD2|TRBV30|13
TGTGCCTGGACTAGCGGGAGAGGCTACGAGCAGTACTTC
CAWTSGRGYEQYF
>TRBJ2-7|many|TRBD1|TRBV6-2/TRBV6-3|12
TGTGCCAGCCGGGACAGCTTCTACGAGCAGTACTTC
CASRDSFYEQYF
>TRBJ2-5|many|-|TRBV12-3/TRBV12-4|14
TGTGCCAGCAGTTTACCGGCAGGGTTAGAGACCCAGTACTTC
CASSLPAGLETQYF
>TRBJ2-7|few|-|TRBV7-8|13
TGTGCCAGCAGCTCGGGGGCAGGGGGAGAGCAGTACTTC
CASSSGAGGEQYF
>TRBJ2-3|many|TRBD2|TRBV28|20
TGTGCCACCGCTATACACCCGACTAGCGGGGGCGAGGCTAGCACAGATACGCAGTATTTT
CATAIHPTSGGEASTDTQYF
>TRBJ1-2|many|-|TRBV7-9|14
TGTGCCAGCAGCTCGACGGACAGTAACTATGGCTACACCTTC
CASSSTDSNYGYTF
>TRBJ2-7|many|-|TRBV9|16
TGTGCCAGCAGCCCCCTATTTAGGGACACCTCCTACGAGCAGTACTTC
CASSPLFRDTSYEQYF